The text below deals with one TCR beta chain. V trimming: 4 bases; J trimming: 3 bases; junction bases outside the gene matches: 9. Per germline, CDR1 SEHNR and CDR2 FQNEAQ (reference sequence). CDR3 size: 16 residues. These data originate in a study of cytomegalovirus exposure and HLA in healthy donors. 13 Jbeta primers and 60 Vbeta primers were used for the PCR. Per the original data handling: About 10 million shared chains were among the approximately 76 million unique TCR beta chains that a later analysis counted. Produced via immunoSEQ multiplex PCR; TCRdb's table is partial and in-frame only. V and J calls and clone size follow that table, whereas D and trimming were derived from the DNA. The sample shows some 150,000 clones, 80% to 90% of them seen only once.

The gene calls are TRBV7-9 and TRBJ1-2; 9 bases are a match to TRBD1. This clonotype originated in a woman younger than 45 in good health and CMV-seronegative. Specimen: PBMCs. DNA of the CDR3: TGTGCCAGCAGCTCAGGACAGGGGATGGGTTACTATGGCTACACCTTC. Translated, it gives CASSSGQGMGYYGYTF.